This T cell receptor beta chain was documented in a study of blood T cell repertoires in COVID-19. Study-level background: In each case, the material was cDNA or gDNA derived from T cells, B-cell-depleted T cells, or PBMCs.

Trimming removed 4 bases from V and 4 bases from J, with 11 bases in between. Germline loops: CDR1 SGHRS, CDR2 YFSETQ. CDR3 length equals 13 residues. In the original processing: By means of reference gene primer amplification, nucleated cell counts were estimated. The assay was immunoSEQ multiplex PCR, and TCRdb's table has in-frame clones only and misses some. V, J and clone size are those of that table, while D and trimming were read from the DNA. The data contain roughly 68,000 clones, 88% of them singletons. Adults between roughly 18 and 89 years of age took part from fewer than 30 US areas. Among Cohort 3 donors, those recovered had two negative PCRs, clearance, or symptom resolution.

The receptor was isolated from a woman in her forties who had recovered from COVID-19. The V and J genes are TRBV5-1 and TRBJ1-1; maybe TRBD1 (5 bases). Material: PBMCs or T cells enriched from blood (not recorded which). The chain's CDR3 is CASSPVQGTEAFF. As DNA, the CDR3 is TGCGCCAGCAGCCCCGTCCAGGGCACTGAAGCTTTCTTT.